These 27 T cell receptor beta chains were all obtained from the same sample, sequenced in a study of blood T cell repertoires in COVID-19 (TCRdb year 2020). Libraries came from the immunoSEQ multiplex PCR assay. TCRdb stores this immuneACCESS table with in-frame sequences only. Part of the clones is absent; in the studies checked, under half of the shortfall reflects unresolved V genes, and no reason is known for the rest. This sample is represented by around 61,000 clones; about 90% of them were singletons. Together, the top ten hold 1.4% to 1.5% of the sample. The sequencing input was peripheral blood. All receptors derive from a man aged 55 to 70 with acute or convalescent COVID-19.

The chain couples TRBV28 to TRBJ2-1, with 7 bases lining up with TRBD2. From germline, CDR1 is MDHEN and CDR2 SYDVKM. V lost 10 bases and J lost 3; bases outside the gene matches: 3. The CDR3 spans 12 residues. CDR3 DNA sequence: TGTGCCATGAGGACTAGCTACAATGAGCAGTTCTTC. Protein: CAMRTSYNEQFF.

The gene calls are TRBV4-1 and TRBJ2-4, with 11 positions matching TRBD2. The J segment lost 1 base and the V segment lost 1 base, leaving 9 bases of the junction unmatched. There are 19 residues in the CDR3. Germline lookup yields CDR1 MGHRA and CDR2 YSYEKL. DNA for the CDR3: TGCGCCAGCAGCCAAGGGGTTAGCGGGGGGGCCGGCGCCAAAAACATTCAGTACTTC. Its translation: CASSQGVSGGAGAKNIQYF.

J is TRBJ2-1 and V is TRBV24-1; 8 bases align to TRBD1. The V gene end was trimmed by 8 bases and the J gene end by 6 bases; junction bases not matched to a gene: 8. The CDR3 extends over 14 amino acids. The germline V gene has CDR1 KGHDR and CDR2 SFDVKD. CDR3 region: CATKGQGASNEQFF. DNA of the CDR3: TGTGCCACCAAAGGACAGGGTGCAAGCAATGAGCAGTTCTTC.

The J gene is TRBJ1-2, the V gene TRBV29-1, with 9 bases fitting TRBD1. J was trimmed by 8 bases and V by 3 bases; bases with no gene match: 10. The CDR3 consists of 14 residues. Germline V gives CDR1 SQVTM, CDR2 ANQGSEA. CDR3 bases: TGCAGCGTTGAGGCCGGGACAGGGTTTTCGGGCTACACCTTC. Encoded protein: CSVEAGTGFSGYTF.

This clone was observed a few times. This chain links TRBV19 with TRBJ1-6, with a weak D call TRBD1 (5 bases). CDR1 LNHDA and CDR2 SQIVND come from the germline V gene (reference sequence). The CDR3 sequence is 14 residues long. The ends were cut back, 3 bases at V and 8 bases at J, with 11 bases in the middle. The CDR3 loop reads CASSIDRIDSPLHF. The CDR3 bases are TGTGCCAGTAGTATCGACAGAATAGATTCACCCCTCCACTTT.

The chain's CDR3 is CASSTRDYGRTEAFF. In nucleotides, the CDR3 is TGTGCCAGCAGTACCCGGGACTACGGCCGAACCGAAGCTTTCTTT. This chain uses TRBV6-5 with TRBJ1-1, with a weak D call TRBD1 (5 bases). The CDR3 is made up of 15 amino acids. Trimming took 5 bases from V and 8 from J, leaving 21 bases between them. Germline V gives CDR1 MNHEY, CDR2 SVGAGI.

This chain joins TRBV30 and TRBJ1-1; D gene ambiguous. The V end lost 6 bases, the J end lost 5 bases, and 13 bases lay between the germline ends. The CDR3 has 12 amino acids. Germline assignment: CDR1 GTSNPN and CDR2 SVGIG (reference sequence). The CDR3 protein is CACRREGTEAFF. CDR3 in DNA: TGTGCCTGTCGGCGGGAAGGGACTGAAGCTTTCTTT.

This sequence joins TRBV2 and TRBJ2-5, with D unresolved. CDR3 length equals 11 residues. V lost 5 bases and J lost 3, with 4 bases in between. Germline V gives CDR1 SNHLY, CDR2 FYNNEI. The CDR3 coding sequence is TGTGCCAGCAGTTCAAAAGAGACCCAGTACTTC. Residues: CASSSKETQYF.

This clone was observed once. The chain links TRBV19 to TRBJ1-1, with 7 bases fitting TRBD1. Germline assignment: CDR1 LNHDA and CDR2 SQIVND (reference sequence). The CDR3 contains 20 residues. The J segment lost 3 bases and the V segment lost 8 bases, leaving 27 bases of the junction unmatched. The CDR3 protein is CASSYRLGSGGRYRDTEAFF. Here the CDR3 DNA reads TGTGCCAGTTCTTACCGTTTGGGATCAGGGGGTCGATATAGGGACACTGAAGCTTTCTTT.

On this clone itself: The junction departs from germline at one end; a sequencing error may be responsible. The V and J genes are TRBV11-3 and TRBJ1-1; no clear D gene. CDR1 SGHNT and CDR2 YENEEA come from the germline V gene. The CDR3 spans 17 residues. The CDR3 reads CASSLEPGRELKTEAFF. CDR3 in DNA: TGTGCCAGCAGCTTAGAACCCGGGCGGGAGTTGAAAACTGAAGCTTTCTTT.

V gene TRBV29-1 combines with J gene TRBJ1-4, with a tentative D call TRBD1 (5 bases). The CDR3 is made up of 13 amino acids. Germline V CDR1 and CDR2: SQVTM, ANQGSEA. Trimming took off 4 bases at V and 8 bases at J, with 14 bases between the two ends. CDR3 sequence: CSVARGVGEKLFF. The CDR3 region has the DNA TGCAGCGTTGCTCGGGGGGTAGGGGAAAAACTGTTTTTT.

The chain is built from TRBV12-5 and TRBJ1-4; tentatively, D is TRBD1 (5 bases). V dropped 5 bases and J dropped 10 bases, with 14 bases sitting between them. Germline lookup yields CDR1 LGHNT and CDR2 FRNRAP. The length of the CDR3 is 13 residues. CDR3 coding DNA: TGTGCTAGTGGTATGGGCACAGGTGGAAAACTGTTTTTT. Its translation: CASGMGTGGKLFF.

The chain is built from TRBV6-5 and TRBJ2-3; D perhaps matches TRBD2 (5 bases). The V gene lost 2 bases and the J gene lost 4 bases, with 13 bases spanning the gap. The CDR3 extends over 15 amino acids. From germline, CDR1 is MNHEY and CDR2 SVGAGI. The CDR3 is CASSYLTSNADTQYF. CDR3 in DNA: TGTGCCAGCAGTTACCTTACTAGTAACGCAGATACGCAGTATTTT.

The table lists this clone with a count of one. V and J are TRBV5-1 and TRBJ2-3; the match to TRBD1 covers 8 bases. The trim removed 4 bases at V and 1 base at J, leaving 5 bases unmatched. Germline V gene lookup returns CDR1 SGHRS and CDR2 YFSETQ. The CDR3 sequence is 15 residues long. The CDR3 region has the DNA TGCGCCAGCAGCGAGCTGACAGGGGGCACAGATACGCAGTATTTT. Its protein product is CASSELTGGTDTQYF.

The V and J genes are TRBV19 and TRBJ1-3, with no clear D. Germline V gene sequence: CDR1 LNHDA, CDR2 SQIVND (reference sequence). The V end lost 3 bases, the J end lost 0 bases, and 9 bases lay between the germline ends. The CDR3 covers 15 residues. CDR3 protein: CASSMRQSSGNTIYF. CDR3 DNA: TGTGCCAGTAGTATGAGGCAGAGCTCTGGAAACACCATATATTTT.

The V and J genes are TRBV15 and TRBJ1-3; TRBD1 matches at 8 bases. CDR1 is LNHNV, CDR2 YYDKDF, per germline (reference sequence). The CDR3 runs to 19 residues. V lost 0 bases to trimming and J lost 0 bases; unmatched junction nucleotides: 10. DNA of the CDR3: TGTGCCACCAGCAGAGAGCTAATCTGGACAGGGAGCTCTGGAAACACCATATATTTT. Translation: CATSRELIWTGSSGNTIYF.

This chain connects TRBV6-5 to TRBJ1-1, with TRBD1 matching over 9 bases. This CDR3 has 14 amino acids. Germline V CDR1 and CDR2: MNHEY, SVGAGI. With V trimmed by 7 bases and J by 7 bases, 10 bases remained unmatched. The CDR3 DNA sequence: TGTGCCAGCACCCCGACAGGGGGACCCAGTGAAGCTTTCTTT. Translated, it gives CASTPTGGPSEAFF.

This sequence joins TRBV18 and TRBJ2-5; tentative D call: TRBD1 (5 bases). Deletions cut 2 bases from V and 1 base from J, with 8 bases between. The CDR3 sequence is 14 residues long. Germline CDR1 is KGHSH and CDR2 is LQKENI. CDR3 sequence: CASSPRQSQETQYF. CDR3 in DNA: TGTGCCAGCTCACCAAGACAGTCCCAAGAGACCCAGTACTTC.

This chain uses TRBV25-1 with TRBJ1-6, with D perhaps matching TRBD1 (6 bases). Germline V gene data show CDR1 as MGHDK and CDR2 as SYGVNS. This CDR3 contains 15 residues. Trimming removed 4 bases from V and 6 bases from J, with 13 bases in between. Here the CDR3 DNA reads TGTGCCAGCAGTGGAGGGGGAACAGGTAATTCACCCCTCCACTTT. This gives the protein CASSGGGTGNSPLHF.

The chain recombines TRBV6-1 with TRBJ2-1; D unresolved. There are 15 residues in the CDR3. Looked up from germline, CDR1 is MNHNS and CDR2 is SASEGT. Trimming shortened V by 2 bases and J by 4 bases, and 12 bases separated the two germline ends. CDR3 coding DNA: TGTGCCAGCAGTGAACAAGTCGGGTTGTACAATGAGCAGTTCTTC. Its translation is CASSEQVGLYNEQFF.

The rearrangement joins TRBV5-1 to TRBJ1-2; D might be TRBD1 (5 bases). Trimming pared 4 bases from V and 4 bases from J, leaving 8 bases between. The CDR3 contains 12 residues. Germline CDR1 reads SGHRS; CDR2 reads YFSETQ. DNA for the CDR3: TGCGCCAGCAGCGATACAGGCTATGGCTACACCTTC. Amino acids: CASSDTGYGYTF.

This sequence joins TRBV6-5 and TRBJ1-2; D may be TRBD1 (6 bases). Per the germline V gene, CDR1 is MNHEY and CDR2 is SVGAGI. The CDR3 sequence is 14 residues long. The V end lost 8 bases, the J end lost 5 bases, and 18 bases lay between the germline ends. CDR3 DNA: TGTGCCAGCCGGGGGGCACCCCCTCTTTATGGCTACACCTTC. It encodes CASRGAPPLYGYTF.

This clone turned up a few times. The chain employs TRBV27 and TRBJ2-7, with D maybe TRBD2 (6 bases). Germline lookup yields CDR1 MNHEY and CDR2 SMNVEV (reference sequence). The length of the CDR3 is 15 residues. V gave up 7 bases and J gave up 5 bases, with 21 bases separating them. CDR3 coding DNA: TGTGCCAGCACCTTGGCGGGACGTCCTTCGAACGAGCAGTACTTC. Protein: CASTLAGRPSNEQYF.

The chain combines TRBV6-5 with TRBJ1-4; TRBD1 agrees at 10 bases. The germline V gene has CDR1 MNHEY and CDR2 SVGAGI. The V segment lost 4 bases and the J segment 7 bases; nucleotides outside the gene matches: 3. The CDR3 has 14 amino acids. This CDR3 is CASSSDRGVEKLFF. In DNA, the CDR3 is TGTGCCAGCAGTTCGGACAGGGGGGTTGAAAAACTGTTTTTT.

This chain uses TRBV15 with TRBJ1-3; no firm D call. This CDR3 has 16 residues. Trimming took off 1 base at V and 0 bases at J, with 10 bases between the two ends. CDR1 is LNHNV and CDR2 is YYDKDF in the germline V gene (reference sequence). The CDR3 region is CATSRGHVSSGNTIYF. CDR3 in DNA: TGTGCCACCAGCAGAGGACATGTGAGCTCTGGAAACACCATATATTTT.

Written as DNA, the CDR3 is TGTGCCAGCAGCTTCGACGGGACAGGGGGCGAGGAGACCCAGTACTTC. Translating it yields CASSFDGTGGEETQYF. The chain links TRBV5-4 to TRBJ2-5; TRBD1 aligns across 12 bases. The V gene's germline CDR1 is SGHNT and CDR2 YYREEE (reference sequence). This CDR3 region has 16 residues. V lost 2 bases to trimming and J lost 5 bases; unmatched junction nucleotides: 7.

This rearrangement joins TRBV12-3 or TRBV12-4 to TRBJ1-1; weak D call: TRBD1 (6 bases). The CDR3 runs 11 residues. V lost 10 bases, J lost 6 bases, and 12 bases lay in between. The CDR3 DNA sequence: TGTGCCACGGGGGGGGCGGCTGAAGCTTTCTTT. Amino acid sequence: CATGGAAEAFF.